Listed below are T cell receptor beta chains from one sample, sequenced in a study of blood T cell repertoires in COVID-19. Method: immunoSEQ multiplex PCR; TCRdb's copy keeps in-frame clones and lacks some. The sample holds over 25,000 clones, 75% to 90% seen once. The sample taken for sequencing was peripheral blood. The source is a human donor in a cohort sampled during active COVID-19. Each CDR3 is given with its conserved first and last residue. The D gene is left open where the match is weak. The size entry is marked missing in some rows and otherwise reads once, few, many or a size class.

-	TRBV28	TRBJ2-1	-	TGTGCCAGCAGTTTAGGGGGCCGCCACTTCTACAATGAGCAGTTCTTC	CASSLGGRHFYNEQFF
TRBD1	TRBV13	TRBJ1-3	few	TGTGCCAGCAGCCCCACAGGGACAGGGGTTTTCGGAAACACCATATATTTT	CASSPTGTGVFGNTIYF
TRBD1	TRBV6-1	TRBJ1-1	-	TGTGCCAGCAGTGGGGGTCCGGGACAGATGAACACTGAAGCTTTCTTT	CASSGGPGQMNTEAFF
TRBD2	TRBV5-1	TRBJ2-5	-	TGCGCCAGCAGCTCGACTAGCGGGGGAGAGACCCAGTACTTC	CASSSTSGGETQYF
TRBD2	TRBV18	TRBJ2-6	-	TGTGCCAGCTCACCAGGGGCGGGAGCGCCAGACGTCCTGACTTTC	CASSPGAGAPDVLTF
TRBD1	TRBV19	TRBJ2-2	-	TGTGCCAGTAGAACCGGGACAGACTACACCGGGGAGCTGTTTTTT	CASRTGTDYTGELFF
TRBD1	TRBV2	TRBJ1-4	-	TGTGCCAGCAGTGATTTCGGACAGGGAAAGGAAAAACTGTTTTTT	CASSDFGQGKEKLFF
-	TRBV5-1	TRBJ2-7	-	TGCGCCAGCAGCTTGACAGGGAGTTCCTACGAGCAGTACTTC	CASSLTGSSYEQYF
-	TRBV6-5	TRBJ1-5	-	TGTGCCAGTGCGGTCGCCCCTTCGACCCAGCCCCAGCATTTT	CASAVAPSTQPQHF
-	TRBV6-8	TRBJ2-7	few	TGTGCCAGCAGCGTACAGGGCAAATCCCTTGACTGTTACGAGCAGTACTTC	CASSVQGKSLDCYEQYF
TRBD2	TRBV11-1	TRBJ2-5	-	TGTGCCAGCAGCTTTAACAGCGGGGGCAAGGAGACCCAGTACTTC	CASSFNSGGKETQYF
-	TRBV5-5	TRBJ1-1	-	TGTGCCAGCAGCGGCGGCCCCTTCGCCCCGAACACTGAAGCTTTCTTT	CASSGGPFAPNTEAFF
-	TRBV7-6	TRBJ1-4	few	TGTGCCAGCAGCTTAGGCGGGCGGAATCCGTTTTTT	CASSLGGRNPFF
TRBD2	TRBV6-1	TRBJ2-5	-	TGTGCCAGCAGTGAACCCTCCCTAGCGGGAGGGCTAGAGACCCAGTACTTC	CASSEPSLAGGLETQYF
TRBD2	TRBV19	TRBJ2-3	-	TGTGCCAGTAGGGGCGGGAGAATTGGGGATACGCAGTATTTT	CASRGGRIGDTQYF
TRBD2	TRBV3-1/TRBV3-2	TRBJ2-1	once	TGTGCCAGCAGCCAAGTTCTGGGGGCAAAGATAGCGGGAGGCGCCTACAATGAGCAGTTCTTC	CASSQVLGAKIAGGAYNEQFF
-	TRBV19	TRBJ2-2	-	TGTGCCAGTAGTTATACACAGGGACGCGGGGAGCTGTTTTTT	CASSYTQGRGELFF
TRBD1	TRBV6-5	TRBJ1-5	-	TGTGCCAGCAGTTACTCAGGGACAGGGAGGCAGCCCCAGCATTTT	CASSYSGTGRQPQHF
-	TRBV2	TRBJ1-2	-	TGTGCCAGCAGTGAAGGTGGTAGTACTGGCTACACCTTC	CASSEGGSTGYTF
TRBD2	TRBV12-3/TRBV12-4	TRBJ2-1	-	TGTGCCAGCAGGTGGGGGGGCAATGAGCAGTTCTTC	CASRWGGNEQFF
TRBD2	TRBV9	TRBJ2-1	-	TGTGCCAGCAGCGTTACTAGCGGGGGTTACAATGAGCAGTTCTTC	CASSVTSGGYNEQFF
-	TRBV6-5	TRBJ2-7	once	TGTGCCAGCGTAAGGGGGGGAACCTACGAGCAGTACTTC	CASVRGGTYEQYF
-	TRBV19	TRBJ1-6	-	TGTGCCAGTAGTTGGGCCAGTAATTCACCCCTCCACTTT	CASSWASNSPLHF
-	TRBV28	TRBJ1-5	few	TGTGCCAGCAGTACGACACGAAATCAGCCCCAGCATTTT	CASSTTRNQPQHF
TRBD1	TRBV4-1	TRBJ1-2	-	TGCGCCAGCAGCCAAGTACCGGGACAGCTGTTCTATGGCTACACCTTC	CASSQVPGQLFYGYTF
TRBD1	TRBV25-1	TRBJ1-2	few	TGTGCCAGCAGTGAATCGGGGGACAGGGCTGGCTACACCTTC	CASSESGDRAGYTF
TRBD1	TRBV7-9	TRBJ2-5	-	TGTGCCAGCAGCTCACAGGGGGCGGTCAGAAATTCGGAGACCCAGTACTTC	CASSSQGAVRNSETQYF
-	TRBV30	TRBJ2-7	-	TGTGCCTGGAGTGTCAAGCGGGCCTACGAGCAGTACTTC	CAWSVKRAYEQYF
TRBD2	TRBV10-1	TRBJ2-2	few	TGCGCCAGCAGTGAGTCGATCCTAGCGGGAGGTTCCGGGGAGCTGTTTTTT	CASSESILAGGSGELFF
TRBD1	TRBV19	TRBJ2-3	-	TGTGCCAGTAGTACAGCACAGGGGGGCTACCCCACAGATACGCAGTATTTT	CASSTAQGGYPTDTQYF
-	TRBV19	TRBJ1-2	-	TGTGCCAGTAAGCGGGGGCGCCCCGGTGGCTACACCTTC	CASKRGRPGGYTF